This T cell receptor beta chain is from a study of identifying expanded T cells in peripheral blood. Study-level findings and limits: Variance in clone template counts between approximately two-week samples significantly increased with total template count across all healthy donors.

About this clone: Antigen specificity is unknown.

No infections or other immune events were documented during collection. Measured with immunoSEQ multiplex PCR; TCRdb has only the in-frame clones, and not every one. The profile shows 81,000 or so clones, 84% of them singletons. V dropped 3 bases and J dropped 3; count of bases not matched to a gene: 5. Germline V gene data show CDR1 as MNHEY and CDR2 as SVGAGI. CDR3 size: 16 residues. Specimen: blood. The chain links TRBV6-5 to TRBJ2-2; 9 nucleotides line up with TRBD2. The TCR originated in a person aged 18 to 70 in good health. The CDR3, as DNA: TGTGCCAGCAGTTATGGGCTAGCGGGGTACACCGGGGAGCTGTTTTTT. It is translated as CASSYGLAGYTGELFF.